Sequencing of this T cell receptor (beta chain) was carried out in a study of T cells in Graves' hyperthyroidism and ophthalmopathy. For the study at large: Any treatment followed the collection of peripheral blood at initial diagnosis. The study's findings and limits: Most thyroid-expanded clonotypes above 0.001 were also found in blood.

Patients aged 18 to 65 had newly diagnosed hyperthyroidism of under 2 months' duration. Researchers took RNA transcripts and amplified the TCR beta CDR3 regions from them. An initial round of RT-PCR targeting the TCR CDR3 relied on the HTBI primer set. TCRdb passed the multiplex PCR reads through MiXCR, listing each CDR3 protein once. The sample holds over 700,000 distinct CDR3 sequences, roughly 40% seen once. This clonotype occurred many times. Its specificity is not known. The TCR was taken from a man aged 18 to 35 with Graves' hyperthyroidism. Sequencing was performed on blood.

CDR3 nucleotides: TGTGCCAGCACGGCTGACGCCATCAGGGAAAAACTGTTTTTT. Its protein product is CASTADAIREKLFF. The gene calls are TRBV19 and TRBJ1-4; D not certain. The V end was cut by 9 bases, the J end by 8 bases, with 19 bases between. Germline assignment: CDR1 LNHDA and CDR2 SQIVND (reference sequence). This CDR3 comprises 14 residues.